These 11 T cell receptor beta chains originate from one sample sequenced in a study of CD8+CD57+ T cells in acquired aplastic anemia (dated by TCRdb to 2016 to 2019). These reads were obtained on an Illumina HiSeq 2000. Genomic DNA served as template for TCR beta VDJ combination and CDR3 sequence profiling. TCRdb reanalyzed the raw reads on its own, using fastp at Q25 for trimming and MiXCR for clone calling, and kept in-frame beta chains. CDR3 protein duplicates are merged, each entry listing the most common genes and DNA. The sample contains around 250,000 distinct CDR3 sequences, 55% to 60% of them found a single time. Clones ranked in the top ten supply 8% of the sample. Sample: sorted CD4+, CD8+, or CD8+CD57+ T cells (not recorded which) from PBMCs. The receptors here all came from a human donor with severe aplastic anemia or a healthy control (not recorded which).

For this clonotype: At one end, the junction sequence differs from germline, possibly due to a read error. V usage is TRBV7-9 and J usage is TRBJ1-1; TRBD1 matches 7 bases. Germline CDR1 is SEHNR and CDR2 is FQNEAQ (reference sequence). The CDR3 is made up of 14 amino acids. As DNA, the CDR3 is TGTGCCAGCAGCTTAATGACAGGGACGACTGAAGCTTTCTTC. It encodes CASSLMTGTTEAFF.

The chain employs TRBV6-5 and TRBJ2-2, with D unresolved. With 11 bases removed from V and 2 bases from J, the gap between germline ends came to 15 bases. The CDR3 has 14 residues. CDR1 and CDR2 from the germline V gene are MNHEY and SVGAGI. CDR3 sequence reads: CAHQAARNTGELFF. Here the CDR3 DNA reads TGTGCCCATCAGGCGGCGCGTAACACCGGGGAGCTGTTTTTT.

This chain connects TRBV7-2 to TRBJ2-2, with a weak D call TRBD1 (5 bases). V shed 1 base and J shed 7 bases, with 13 bases lying between them. Germline CDR1 and CDR2: SGHTA and FQGNSA. This CDR3 comprises 15 residues. The CDR3 DNA follows: TGTGCCAGCAGCTTAGTTAGGGGTTCGGGCGGGGAGCTGTTTTTT. It encodes CASSLVRGSGGELFF.

V and J are TRBV6-5 and TRBJ1-1; D is possibly TRBD1 (5 bases). This CDR3 has 15 amino acids. The ends were cut back, 8 bases at V and 3 bases at J, with 19 bases in the middle. Per germline, CDR1 MNHEY and CDR2 SVGAGI. CDR3 nucleotides: TGTGCCAGCGGGGCGCAGCAGGGTAGGGACACTGAAGCTTTCTTT. It translates to CASGAQQGRDTEAFF.

The chain couples TRBV5-4 to TRBJ1-6; TRBD1 matches at 8 bases. J gave up 10 bases and V 4 bases, and 19 bases lay outside the gene matches. Germline CDR1 SGHNT, CDR2 YYREEE (reference sequence). There are 18 residues in the CDR3. CDR3: CASSHGQGRRSNESPLHF. As DNA, the CDR3 is TGTGCCAGCAGCCACGGACAGGGCCGAAGAAGTAATGAATCACCCCTCCACTTT.

This clonotype was seen ten or more times. V is TRBV20-1 and J is TRBJ2-3; 9 bases are shared with TRBD1. Germline CDR1 is DFQATT and CDR2 is SNEGSKA (reference sequence). The CDR3 is 16 residues long. The trim removed 3 bases at V and 2 bases at J, leaving 9 bases unmatched. In nucleotides, the CDR3 is TGCAGTGCTAGGTCCCCACAGGGGGCACTCACAGATACGCAGTATTTT. It translates to CSARSPQGALTDTQYF.

There are a few counts of this clonotype. The DNA is omitted, as the CDR3 cannot be located on it reliably, and the CDR3 follows TCRdb's listing. The chain joins TRBV20-1 to TRBJ1-2; the D call of TRBD1 is as the table states it, not checked on the DNA. CDR1 and CDR2 (germline): DFQATT, SNEGSKA (reference sequence). The CDR3 adds up to 13 amino acids, both ends counted. This CDR3 reads CSARDPVGLGNTF.

The rearrangement uses TRBV20-1 and TRBJ1-4, with 8 bases fitting TRBD1. J lost 8 bases, V lost 6 bases, and 11 bases had no gene match. Germline V gene sequence: CDR1 DFQATT, CDR2 SNEGSKA (reference sequence). The length of the CDR3 is 14 residues. CDR3 loop: CSASYTGGGEKLFF. CDR3 DNA: TGCAGTGCAAGCTATACAGGGGGGGGGGAAAAACTGTTTTTT.

This clonotype appeared many times. The rearrangement uses TRBV13 and TRBJ2-1; D gene unclear. Germline V lookup: CDR1 PRHDT, CDR2 FYEKMQ (reference sequence). This CDR3 is 16 amino acids long. Trimming removed 0 bases at V and 0 bases at J, with 9 bases between. The CDR3 protein is CASSLGIRSSYNEQFF. CDR3 sequence (DNA): TGTGCCAGCAGCTTAGGGATCCGAAGCTCCTACAATGAGCAGTTCTTC.

This clonotype was found a few times. The chain joins TRBV20-1 to TRBJ2-5; TRBD2 matches 9 bases. This CDR3 contains 15 residues. Germline assignment: CDR1 DFQATT and CDR2 SNEGSKA (reference sequence). V was clipped by 0 bases and J by 7 bases; unmatched bases: 9. Here the CDR3 DNA reads TGCAGTGCTAGAGATGGAATAGCGGGAGATGTGACCCAGTACTTC. Protein: CSARDGIAGDVTQYF.

The genes are TRBV24-1 and TRBJ2-3, with a possible D match to TRBD1 (6 bases). Per germline, CDR1 KGHDR and CDR2 SFDVKD. The CDR3 is 15 amino acids. Trimming stripped 5 bases from V and 3 bases from J, with 14 bases between. CDR3 coding DNA: TGTGCCACCAGTGCACGGGACATGAGGACAGATACGCAGTATTTT. Translated, it gives CATSARDMRTDTQYF.